The clone carrying this T cell receptor beta chain was counted a single time. Its specificity is not known. The record originates from a study of identical twins. Findings and caveats of the study: Among monozygotic twins, out-of-frame TCR alpha sharing exceeded what models predicted. While abundant cord blood beta clonotypes carried fewer insertions, memory repertoires showed no such pattern.

The V end lost 3 bases, the J end lost 2 bases, and 12 bases lay between the germline ends. The V gene's germline CDR1 is SNHLY and CDR2 FYNNEI. The length of the CDR3 is 15 residues. A single record per CDR3 protein comes from TCRdb applying MiXCR to the 5' RACE reads. The sample has around 480,000 distinct CDR3 sequences, 14% seen once. Donors were all healthy Caucasians. The same specimen was also included in a second study, on yellow fever vaccine responses in identical twins.

The clonotype originates from a woman in her late teens or twenties in good health. The chain couples TRBV2 to TRBJ2-3; TRBD1 might be the D (7 bases). What was sequenced was CD4+ T cells sorted from blood. The DNA of the CDR3 is TGTGCCAGCAGTGACCAGGGGGGCTCCACAGATACGCAGTATTTT. Its translation: CASSDQGGSTDTQYF.